This T cell receptor (beta chain) was sequenced in a study of blood T cell repertoires in COVID-19. The CDR3 has 15 amino acids. Germline trimming cut 3 bases from V and 1 base from J; bases unmatched to any gene: 3. The germline V gene has CDR1 MDHEN and CDR2 SYDVKM. Clones were sequenced by immunoSEQ multiplex PCR, and TCRdb holds only the in-frame ones, with some missing. Here the sample spans over 300,000 clones, approximately 85% being singletons. The gene calls are TRBV28 and TRBJ2-5; TRBD1 matches at 9 bases. The TCR originated in a woman aged 45-60 years with acute or convalescent COVID-19. Sequencing used peripheral blood. CDR3 bases: TGTGCCAGCAGTTTCCTGACAGGGGGCCAAGAGACCCAGTACTTC. It codes for CASSFLTGGQETQYF.